This T cell receptor (beta chain) stems from a study of blood T cell repertoires in COVID-19. Study details: Sites across the United States, Italy and Spain contributed samples from acute and convalescent COVID-19. Nucleic acid was either cDNA or gDNA, and it came from T cells, B-cell-depleted T cells, or PBMCs.

As handled by the study authors: For nucleated cells, counts were estimated from reference gene primer amplification. The repertoire was sequenced with immunoSEQ multiplex PCR; TCRdb's copy has only in-frame clones and lacks some. D and trimming come from the DNA, and the V and J calls and clone size come from that table. The repertoire holds roughly 320,000 clones, with around 89% as singletons. This CDR3 contains 15 residues. After removal of 3 bases from V and 4 bases from J, the junction contained 7 bases not matched to a gene. From germline, CDR1 is LGHNT and CDR2 FRNRAP. Seattle's cohort entered during active infection and was followed longitudinally.

V gene TRBV12-5 combines with J gene TRBJ2-7; 9 bases are shared with TRBD2. The sequence derives from a woman between 50 and 59 years old with COVID-19, enrolled during active disease. The source material was peripheral blood. The CDR3 loop reads CASGFGLAGSYEQYF. In DNA, the CDR3 is TGTGCTAGTGGTTTCGGTCTAGCGGGATCTTACGAGCAGTACTTC.